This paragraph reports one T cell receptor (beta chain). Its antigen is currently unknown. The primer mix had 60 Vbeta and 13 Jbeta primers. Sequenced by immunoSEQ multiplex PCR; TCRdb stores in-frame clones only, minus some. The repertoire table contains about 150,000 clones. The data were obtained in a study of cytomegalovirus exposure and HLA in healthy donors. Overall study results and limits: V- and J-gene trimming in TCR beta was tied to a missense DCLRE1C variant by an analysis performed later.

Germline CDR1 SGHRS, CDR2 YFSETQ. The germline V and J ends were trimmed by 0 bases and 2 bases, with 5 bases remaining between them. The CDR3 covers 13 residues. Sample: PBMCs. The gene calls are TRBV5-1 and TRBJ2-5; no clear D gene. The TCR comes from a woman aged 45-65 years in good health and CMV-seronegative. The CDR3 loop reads CASSLVVQETQYF. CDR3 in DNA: TGCGCCAGCAGCTTGGTAGTACAAGAGACCCAGTACTTC.